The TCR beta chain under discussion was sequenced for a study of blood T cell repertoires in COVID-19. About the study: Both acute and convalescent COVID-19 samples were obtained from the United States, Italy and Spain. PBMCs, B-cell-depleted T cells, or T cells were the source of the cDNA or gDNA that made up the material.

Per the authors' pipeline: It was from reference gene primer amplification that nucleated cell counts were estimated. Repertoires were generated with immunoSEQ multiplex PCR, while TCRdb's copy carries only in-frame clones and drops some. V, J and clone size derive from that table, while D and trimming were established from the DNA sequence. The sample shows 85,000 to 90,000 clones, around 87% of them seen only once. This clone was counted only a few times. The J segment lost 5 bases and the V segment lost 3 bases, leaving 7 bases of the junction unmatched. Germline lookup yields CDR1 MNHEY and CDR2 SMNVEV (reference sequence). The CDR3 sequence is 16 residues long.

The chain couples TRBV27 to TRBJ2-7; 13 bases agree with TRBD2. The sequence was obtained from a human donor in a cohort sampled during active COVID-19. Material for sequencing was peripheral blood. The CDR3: CASSFRGTSGIHEQYF. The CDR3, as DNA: TGTGCCAGCAGTTTTCGCGGGACTAGCGGGATCCACGAGCAGTACTTC.